This T cell receptor (beta chain) stems from a study of PD-L1 blockade in urothelial cancer. Study-level information: Patients had received 0 to 3 prior chemotherapy regimens. At 3 weeks (second dose) and 6 weeks after starting treatment, blood was analyzed.

Every PCR got spiked synthetic TCR analog templates. Clones were sequenced by immunoSEQ multiplex PCR, and TCRdb holds only the in-frame ones, with some missing. This table has 45,000 to 50,000 clones, roughly 88% appearing once. The sequence came from a man of 80 years or more with urothelial cancer. The sample in question was PBMCs, obtained around atezolizumab (anti-PD-L1) treatment.

The CDR3, as DNA: TGCGCCAGCTTCGCAGGGTCCCCCGGCACAGATACGCAGTATTTT. Translation: CASFAGSPGTDTQYF. This chain uses TRBV5-1 with TRBJ2-3; a possible D gene is TRBD1 (5 bases). CDR1 is SGHRS, CDR2 YFSETQ, per germline. Trimming removed 7 bases from V and 1 base from J, with 16 bases in between. This CDR3 has 15 amino acids.